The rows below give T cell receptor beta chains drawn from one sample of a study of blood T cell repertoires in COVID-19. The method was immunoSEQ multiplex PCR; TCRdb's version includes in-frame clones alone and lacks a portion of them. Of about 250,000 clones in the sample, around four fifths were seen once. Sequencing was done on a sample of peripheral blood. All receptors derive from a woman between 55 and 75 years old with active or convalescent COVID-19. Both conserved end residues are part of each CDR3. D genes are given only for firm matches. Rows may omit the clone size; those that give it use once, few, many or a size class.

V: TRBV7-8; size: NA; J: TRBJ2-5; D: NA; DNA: TGTGCCAGCAGCTCAGGGGAGAGGGAGACCCAGTACTTC; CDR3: CASSSGERETQYF
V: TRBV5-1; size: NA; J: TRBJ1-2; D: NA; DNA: TGCGCCAGCAGCTTGGGGGGGCAGGCTTATGGCTACACCTTC; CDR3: CASSLGGQAYGYTF
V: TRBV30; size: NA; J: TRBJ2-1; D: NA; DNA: TGTGCCTGGAGTGTTCTATACGCGGAGTACGGGGGCAATGAGCAGTTCTTC; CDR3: CAWSVLYAEYGGNEQFF
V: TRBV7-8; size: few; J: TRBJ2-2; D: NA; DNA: TGTGCCAGCAGCTGGGGGGAGGGGGGCAACACCGGGGAGCTGTTTTTT; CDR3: CASSWGEGGNTGELFF
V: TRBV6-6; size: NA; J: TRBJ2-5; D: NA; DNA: NA; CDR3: CASSSSGVETQYF
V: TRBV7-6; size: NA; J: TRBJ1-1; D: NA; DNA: TGTGCCAGCAGCTTAGCACAGGGCGACACTGAAGCTTTCTTT; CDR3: CASSLAQGDTEAFF
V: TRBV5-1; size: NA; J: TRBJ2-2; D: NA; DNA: TGCGCCAGCAGCTGGGGAACCGGAGTGGCGGGAGGGGAGCTGTTTTTT; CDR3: CASSWGTGVAGGELFF
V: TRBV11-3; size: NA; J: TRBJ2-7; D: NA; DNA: TGTGCCAGCAGCTCACAATTATTAGGATCGTTACAGATCTACGAGCAGTACTTC; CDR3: CASSSQLLGSLQIYEQYF
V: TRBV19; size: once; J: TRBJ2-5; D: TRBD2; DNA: TGTGCCAGTAGTACCCAGCGGGGGGGCATTTGGCAAGAGACCCAGTACTTC; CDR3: CASSTQRGGIWQETQYF
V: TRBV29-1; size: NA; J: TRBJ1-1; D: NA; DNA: TGCAGCGTTGTAGGGCCTACAGGCCAGGAAGCTTTCTTT; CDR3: CSVVGPTGQEAFF
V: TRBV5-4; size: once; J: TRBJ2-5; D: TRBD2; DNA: TGTGCTAGCAGCTTAGCGGGGAACCAAGAGACCCAGTACTTC; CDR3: CASSLAGNQETQYF
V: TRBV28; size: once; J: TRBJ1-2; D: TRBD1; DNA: TGTGCCAGCAGTCCCATACAGGGGACTCCTAACTATGGCTACACCTTC; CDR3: CASSPIQGTPNYGYTF
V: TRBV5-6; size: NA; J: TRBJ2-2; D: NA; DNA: TGTGCCAGCAGCTTGGTTGGTCCCTGGAGCGGGTACACCGGGGAGCTGTTTTTT; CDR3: CASSLVGPWSGYTGELFF
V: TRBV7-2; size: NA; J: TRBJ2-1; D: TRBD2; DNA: TGTGCCAGCAGCTGGACTAGCGGGGTTTACAATGAGCAGTTCTTC; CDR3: CASSWTSGVYNEQFF
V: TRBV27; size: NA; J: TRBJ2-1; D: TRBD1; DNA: TGTGCCACCGCCCGGGACAGCCAACCTTACAATGAGCAGTTCTTC; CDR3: CATARDSQPYNEQFF
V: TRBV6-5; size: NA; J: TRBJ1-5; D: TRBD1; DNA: TGTGCCAGCAGACCTACAGGGGTGGTTCAGCCCCAGCATTTT; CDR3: CASRPTGVVQPQHF
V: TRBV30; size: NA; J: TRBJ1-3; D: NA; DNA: TGTGCCTGGACCATGGACAGTTACTTCTCTGGAAACACCATATATTTT; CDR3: CAWTMDSYFSGNTIYF
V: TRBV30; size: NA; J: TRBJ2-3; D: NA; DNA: TGTGCCTGGCGGGATTTGGGGTGGGCAGATACGCAGTATTTT; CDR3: CAWRDLGWADTQYF
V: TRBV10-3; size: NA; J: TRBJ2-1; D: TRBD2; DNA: TGTGCCATCAGTGGGACTAGCGGATACAATGAGCAGTTCTTC; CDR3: CAISGTSGYNEQFF
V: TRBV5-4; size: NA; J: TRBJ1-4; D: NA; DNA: TGTGCCAGCAGCTTGGGGTCTCAGGGGCGTAATGAAAAACTGTTTTTT; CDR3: CASSLGSQGRNEKLFF
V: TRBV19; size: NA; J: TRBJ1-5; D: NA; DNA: TGTGCCAGTAACATGGTTGGTCAGCCCCAGCATTTT; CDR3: CASNMVGQPQHF
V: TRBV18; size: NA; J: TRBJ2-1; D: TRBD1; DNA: TGTGCCAGCTCCCCCATGGCAGGGGGCGGGAATGAGCAGTTCTTC; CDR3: CASSPMAGGGNEQFF
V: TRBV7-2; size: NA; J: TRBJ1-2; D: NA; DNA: TGTGCCAGCAGCTTGGGCAGGGGTCGGGGCTACACCTTC; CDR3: CASSLGRGRGYTF
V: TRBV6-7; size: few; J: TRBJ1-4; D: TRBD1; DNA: TGTGCCAGCAGTAACGGACAGGCCTCTAATGAAAAACTGTTTTTT; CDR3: CASSNGQASNEKLFF
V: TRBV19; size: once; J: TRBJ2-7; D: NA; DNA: TGTGCCAGTAGTCCTCTGGTCGCGAGCTACGAGCAGTACTTC; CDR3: CASSPLVASYEQYF
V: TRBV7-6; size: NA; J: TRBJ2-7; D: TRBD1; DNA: TGTGCCAGCAGCTTACGACCGGGACAGGGGGCCTACGAGCAGTACTTC; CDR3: CASSLRPGQGAYEQYF
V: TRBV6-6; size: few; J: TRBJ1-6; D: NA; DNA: TGTGCCAGCAGTTGGGGACTTAATTCACCCCTCCACTTT; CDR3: CASSWGLNSPLHF
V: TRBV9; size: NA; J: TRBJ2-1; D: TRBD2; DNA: TGTGCCAGCAGCGAGGGACCTAGCGGGGGATACAATGAGCAGTTCTTC; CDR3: CASSEGPSGGYNEQFF
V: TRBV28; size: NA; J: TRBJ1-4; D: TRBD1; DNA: TGTGCCAGCAGTAAGACAGGGGCCTCTAATGAAAAACTGTTTTTT; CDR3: CASSKTGASNEKLFF
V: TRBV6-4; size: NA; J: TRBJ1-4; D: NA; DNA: TGTGCCAGCAGCCCCACGGGGGGGGACCAGGGGACTTCGATTGAAAAACTGTTTTTT; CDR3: CASSPTGGDQGTSIEKLFF
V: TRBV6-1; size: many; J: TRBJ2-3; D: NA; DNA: TGTGCCAGCAGTGTAGAGGGGGGGCAGGGCACAGATACGCAGTATTTT; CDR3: CASSVEGGQGTDTQYF
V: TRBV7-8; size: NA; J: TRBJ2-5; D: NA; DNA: TGTGCCAGCAGCTTAGCCAGGCAAGAGACCCAGTACTTC; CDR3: CASSLARQETQYF
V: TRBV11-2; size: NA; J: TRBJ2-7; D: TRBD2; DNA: TGTGCCAGCAGCAAGATAGCGGGAGTTCTCGGTGAGCAGTACTTC; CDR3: CASSKIAGVLGEQYF
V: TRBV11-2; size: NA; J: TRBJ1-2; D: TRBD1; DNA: TGTGCCAGCACCGCAAGGACAGGGAGGGTATATGGCTACACCTTC; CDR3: CASTARTGRVYGYTF
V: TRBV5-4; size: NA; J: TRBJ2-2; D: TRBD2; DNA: TGTGCCAGCAGCTTGGCCCTAGCGGGTTCACGGGGGGAGCTGTTTTTT; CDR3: CASSLALAGSRGELFF
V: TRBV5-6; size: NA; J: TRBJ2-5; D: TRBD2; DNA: TGTGCCAGCAGCCTGGGACTACAAGAGACCCAGTACTTC; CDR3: CASSLGLQETQYF
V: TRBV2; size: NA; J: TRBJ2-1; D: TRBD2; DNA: TGTGCCAGCGGGACTAGTCTAATCAATGAGCAGTTCTTC; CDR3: CASGTSLINEQFF
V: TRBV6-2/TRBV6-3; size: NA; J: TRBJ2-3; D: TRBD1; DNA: TGTGCCAGCAGTTACCCGTCGGGACAGGGTATCACAGATACGCAGTATTTT; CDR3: CASSYPSGQGITDTQYF
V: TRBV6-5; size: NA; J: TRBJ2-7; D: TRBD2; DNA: TGTGCCAGCAAAACGGGACTAGCGTCCTACGAGCAGTACTTC; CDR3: CASKTGLASYEQYF
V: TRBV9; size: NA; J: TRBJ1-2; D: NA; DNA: TGTGCCAGCAGCGTAGGAGAACAGCCAAGGCGAAACTATGGCTACACCTTC; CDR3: CASSVGEQPRRNYGYTF
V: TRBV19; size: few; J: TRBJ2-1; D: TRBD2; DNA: TGTGCCAGTAATGATCTAGGGAGGGCTTACAATGAGCAGTTCTTC; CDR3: CASNDLGRAYNEQFF
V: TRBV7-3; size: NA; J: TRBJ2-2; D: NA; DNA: TGTGCCAGCAGCCCCAGGCCGGACTACACCGGGGAGCTGTTTTTT; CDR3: CASSPRPDYTGELFF
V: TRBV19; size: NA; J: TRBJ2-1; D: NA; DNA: TGTGCCAGTAGTCCCTTGAGGGACAAAGTCTACAATGAGCAGTTCTTC; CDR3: CASSPLRDKVYNEQFF
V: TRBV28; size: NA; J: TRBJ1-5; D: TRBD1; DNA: TGTGCCACGGGGACAGGGGGAAGCAATCAGCCCCAGCATTTT; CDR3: CATGTGGSNQPQHF
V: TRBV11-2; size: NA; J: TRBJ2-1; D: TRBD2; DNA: TGTGCCAGCAATCCTATACTTAGCGGGGGGCGGTACAATGAGCAGTTCTTC; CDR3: CASNPILSGGRYNEQFF
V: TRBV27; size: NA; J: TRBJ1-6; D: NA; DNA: TGTGCCAGCAGTTTTGAGGACTCTAATTCACCCCTCCACTTT; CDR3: CASSFEDSNSPLHF
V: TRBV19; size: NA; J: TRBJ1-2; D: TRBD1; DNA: TGTGCCAGTAGTAAGGTGGACAGGTCATATGGCTACACCTTC; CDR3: CASSKVDRSYGYTF
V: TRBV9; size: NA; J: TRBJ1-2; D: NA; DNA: TGTGCCAGCAGCGTAGAGGAGGGCTTCCCCTATGGCTACACCTTC; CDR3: CASSVEEGFPYGYTF
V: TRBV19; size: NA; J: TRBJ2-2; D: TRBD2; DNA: TGTGCCAGTAGTTCTCGGACTAGAGCGGGTACCGGGGAGCTGTTTTTT; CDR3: CASSSRTRAGTGELFF
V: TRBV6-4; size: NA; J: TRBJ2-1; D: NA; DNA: TGTGCCAGCAGTGAACAGGGTGGGGTCAATGAGCAGTTCTTC; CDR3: CASSEQGGVNEQFF
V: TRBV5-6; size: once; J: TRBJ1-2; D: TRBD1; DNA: TGTGCCAGCAGCTCCTCCGGGACAGGGAATTGGGGCTATGGCTACACCTTC; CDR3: CASSSSGTGNWGYGYTF
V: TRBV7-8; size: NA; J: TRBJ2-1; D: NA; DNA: TGTGCCAGCAGCTTAGAGGCAGGCGCTCCTTTTAGCTCCTACAATGAGCAGTTCTTC; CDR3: CASSLEAGAPFSSYNEQFF
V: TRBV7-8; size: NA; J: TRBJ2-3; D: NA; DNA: TGTGCCAGCAGCTTAGGGCTCGCGGGATACACAGATACGCAGTATTTT; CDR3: CASSLGLAGYTDTQYF
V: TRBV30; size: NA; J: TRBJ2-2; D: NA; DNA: TGTGCCTGGAAAAACTTCGTCACCGGGGAGCTGTTTTTT; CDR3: CAWKNFVTGELFF
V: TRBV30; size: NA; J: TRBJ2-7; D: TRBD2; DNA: TGTGCCTGGAGTGTGGCGGGGGTAGGGTACGAGCAGTACTTC; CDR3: CAWSVAGVGYEQYF